One T cell receptor beta chain is described in this entry. Its antigen is still unknown. The entry originates in a study of shared clonotypes between healthy human individuals. Study at large: The plates for each donor numbered three CD4 naive, three CD4 memory, two CD8 naive and one CD8 memory. General study findings and limits: Blood was the sole source, and tissue repertoires probably differ. Sequencing depth was predicted to influence how clonotypes are shared among donors. Several donors had 5% to 6% of their naive CD4 clonotypes in common.

Naive CD8 isolation took CD45RO-negative cells positively selected for CCR7 and excluded terminally differentiated effector memory CD45RA+ cells. The CDR3 has 17 residues. Germline CDR1 SGDLS, CDR2 YYNGEE. J lost 8 bases, V lost 6 bases, and 20 bases had no gene match. Profiled with immunoSEQ multiplex PCR; TCRdb holds only in-frame clones, not every one. The sample lists more than 550,000 clones; roughly 94% were seen once. Sequencing was carried out using naive CD8+ T cells sorted from blood. The clonotype was recovered from a man in his thirties or forties in good health. The V and J genes are TRBV9 and TRBJ2-1; 7 bases are a match to TRBD2. CDR3 bases: TGTGCCAGCACCCGCTTTTCCGGACTAGAGATACAAGATGAGCAGTTCTTC. Translation: CASTRFSGLEIQDEQFF.